A single sample gave rise to the 7 T cell receptor beta chains below, sequenced in a study of beta chain features in type 1 diabetes. All of the isolated RNA was reverse transcribed, so expressed TCRB transcripts were sequenced. The assay was immunoSEQ multiplex PCR, and TCRdb's table has in-frame clones only and misses some. The repertoire holds 900,000 or so clones, with about 17% as singletons. Sequenced: naive CD4+ T cells from blood. The origin of the receptors is a woman under 30 in good health.

This chain connects TRBV7-2 to TRBJ2-7, with D unclear. The germline gives CDR1 SGHTA, CDR2 FQGNSA. The CDR3 covers 13 residues. Trimming pared 2 bases from V and 5 bases from J, leaving 10 bases between. The CDR3 bases are TGTGCCAGCAGCTTAAGGGTTAGGAACGAGCAGTACTTC. Translation gives CASSLRVRNEQYF. Looking up the rest from reference TRBV7-2 and TRBJ2-7 gives the full variable domain: GAGVSQSPSNKVTEKGKDVELRCDPISGHTALYWYRQSLGQGLEFLIYFQGNSAPDKSGLPSDRFSAERTGGSVSTLTIQRTQQEDSAVYLCASSLRVRNEQYFGPGTRLTVT.

The sample holds a few counts of this clone. This chain uses TRBV27 with TRBJ2-3; D is ambiguous. Germline V gene sequence: CDR1 MNHEY, CDR2 SMNVEV (reference sequence). V was shortened by 5 bases and J by 8 bases, with 14 bases between the two germline ends. The CDR3 is 13 amino acids. This CDR3 reads CASSPPPGGTQYF. CDR3 coding DNA: TGTGCCAGCAGTCCACCGCCGGGTGGTACGCAGTATTTT.

This clone appeared a few times. This sample includes further DNA sequences coding for the same CDR3. The rearrangement links TRBV18 to TRBJ2-7; D uncertain. CDR3 length: 12 amino acids. Germline lookup yields CDR1 KGHSH and CDR2 LQKENI. V dropped 3 bases and J dropped 5 bases, with 8 bases sitting between them. The CDR3 region is CASSPRLDEQYF. CDR3 nucleotides: TGTGCCAGCTCACCCCGATTAGACGAGCAGTACTTC.

The gene calls are TRBV28 and TRBJ2-3, with a tentative D call TRBD1 (6 bases). This CDR3 contains 13 residues. In germline, CDR1 is MDHEN, CDR2 SYDVKM. The germline V and J ends were trimmed by 6 bases and 4 bases, with 11 bases remaining between them. DNA for the CDR3: TGTGCCAGCAGACCATCAGGGGCAGATACGCAGTATTTT. This encodes CASRPSGADTQYF.

CDR3 in amino acids: CASSSFTGTGPFRGGANVLTF. CDR3 in DNA: TGTGCCAGCAGTTCCTTCACCGGGACAGGGCCATTTCGCGGGGGGGCCAACGTCCTGACTTTC. The rearrangement uses TRBV28 and TRBJ2-6; 9 nucleotides agree with TRBD1. This CDR3 is built from 21 residues. The V gene end was trimmed by 4 bases and the J gene end by 4 bases; junction bases not matched to a gene: 20. Germline CDR1 and CDR2: MDHEN and SYDVKM.

This clone was seen a few times. This sequence joins TRBV11-1 and TRBJ2-7; the D is unclear. The CDR3 sequence is 15 residues long. The V gene's germline CDR1 is SGHAT and CDR2 FQDESV (reference sequence). Trimming cost V 1 base and J 2 bases, with 12 bases left between them. DNA for the CDR3: TGTGCCAGCAGCTTAGAGGTGATATCGACCTACGAGCAGTACTTC. This codes for CASSLEVISTYEQYF.

This clone was seen only a few times. This sequence joins TRBV28 and TRBJ2-5, with D possibly matching TRBD2 (5 bases). The CDR3 is made up of 13 amino acids. Trimming cost V 2 bases and J 7 bases, with 11 bases left between them. From germline, CDR1 is MDHEN and CDR2 SYDVKM. The CDR3 protein is CASSLGSSATQYF. The CDR3 region has the DNA TGTGCCAGCAGTTTAGGGAGCAGTGCGACCCAGTACTTC.